In its sample, the clone carrying this T cell receptor beta chain was seen a few times. The data are from a study of T cells after yellow fever vaccination. The trim removed 3 bases at V and 7 bases at J, leaving 7 bases unmatched. CDR1 and CDR2 (germline): SGHNT, YYREEE (reference sequence). The CDR3 runs 15 residues. Using its own MiXCR run on the 5' RACE reads, TCRdb lists one record per CDR3 protein. The table records around 590,000 distinct CDR3 sequences, around 12% of them present only once. V is TRBV5-4 and J is TRBJ2-1; 10 nucleotides agree with TRBD2. This TCR came from a man aged 30-40 years who received the YFV17D yellow fever vaccine. The sample was PBMCs, taken on the day of the yellow fever booster vaccination. The CDR3 reads CASSSKAGGRNEQFF. The CDR3 nucleotides read TGTGCCAGCAGCTCGAAAGCGGGAGGGAGGAATGAGCAGTTCTTC.